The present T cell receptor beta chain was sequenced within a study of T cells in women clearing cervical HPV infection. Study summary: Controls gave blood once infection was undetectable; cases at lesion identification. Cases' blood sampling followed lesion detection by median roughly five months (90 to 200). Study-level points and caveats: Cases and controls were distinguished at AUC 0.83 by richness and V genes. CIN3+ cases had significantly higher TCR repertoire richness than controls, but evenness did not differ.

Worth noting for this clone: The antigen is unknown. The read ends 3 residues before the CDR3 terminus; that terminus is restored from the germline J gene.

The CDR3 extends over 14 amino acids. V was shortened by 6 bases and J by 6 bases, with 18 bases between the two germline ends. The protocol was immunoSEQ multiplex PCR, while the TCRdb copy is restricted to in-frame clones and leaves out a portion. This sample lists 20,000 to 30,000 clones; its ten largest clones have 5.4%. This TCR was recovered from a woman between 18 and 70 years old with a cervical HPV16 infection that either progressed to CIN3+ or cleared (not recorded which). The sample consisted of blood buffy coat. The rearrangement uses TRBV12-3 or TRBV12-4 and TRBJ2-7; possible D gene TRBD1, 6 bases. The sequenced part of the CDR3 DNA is TGTGCCAGCAGATTCAGGGGCTCGGGGTCCGAG. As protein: CASRFRGSGSE. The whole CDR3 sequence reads CASRFRGSGSEQYF.